This T cell receptor (beta chain) originates from a study of CD8 T cells in ankylosing spondylitis. This clonotype was counted many times. Trimming cost V 4 bases and J 8 bases; bases outside gene matches: 7. CDR3 length: 15 residues. Germline CDR1 and CDR2: SGDLS and YYNGEE. MiXCR was run by TCRdb on the 5' RACE reads, yielding one entry per CDR3 protein. This sample has under 15,000 distinct CDR3 sequences, with over 2.5% found just once. Sequenced: blood, either unsorted or a sorted T cell fraction (not recorded which). The source of this sequence is a male donor with ankylosing spondylitis or in good health (not recorded which). This rearrangement joins TRBV9 to TRBJ1-6; the match to TRBD1 covers 9 bases. CDR3 region: CASSMGQGPDSPLHF. Here the CDR3 DNA reads TGTGCCAGCAGCATGGGACAGGGTCCCGATTCACCCCTCCACTTT.